The 25 T cell receptor beta chains in this list originate from one sample, sequenced in a study of a mutant IDH1 vaccine in newly diagnosed glioma. Documented time point: week 23, last vaccination. Vaccine doses each comprised 300 ug of mutant IDH1 20-mer peptide, with topical imiquimod. Assay: immunoSEQ multiplex PCR; the TCRdb copy retains only in-frame clones and omits some. The sample carries 52,000 or so clones, about 80% recorded once. Their target antigens are unknown. The source material was PBMCs, sampled from a glioma patient whose treatment included an IDH1 peptide vaccine. The receptors were gathered from a man aged 35 to 55 with glioma.

This clone was seen a handful of times. This rearrangement joins TRBV7-2 to TRBJ2-1, with D perhaps TRBD2 (5 bases). V shed 4 bases and J shed 9 bases, with 16 bases lying between them. Germline V gene data show CDR1 as SGHTA and CDR2 as FQGNSA. This CDR3 region has 14 residues. This CDR3 reads CASSSGGSRIEQFF. The CDR3 DNA reads TGTGCCAGCAGCTCGGGTGGGAGTCGCATTGAGCAGTTCTTC.

Only a few counts were recorded for this clone. The chain joins TRBV14 to TRBJ1-2, with D unclear. The V gene lost 4 bases and the J gene lost 8 bases, with 8 bases spanning the gap. The CDR3 has 11 residues. CDR1 and CDR2 (germline): SGHDN, FVKESK. Here the CDR3 reads CASSRMGGYTF. In nucleotides, the CDR3 is TGTGCCAGCAGCCGAATGGGAGGCTACACCTTC.

This chain joins TRBV4-2 and TRBJ1-1; the D gene is possibly TRBD1 (5 bases). CDR3 length equals 16 residues. Deletions cut 1 base from V and 7 bases from J, with 19 bases between. Per the germline V gene, CDR1 is LGHNA and CDR2 is YNFKEQ. This CDR3 is CASSQGGPLGGNEAFF. In DNA, the CDR3 is TGTGCCAGCAGCCAAGGAGGGCCATTGGGGGGTAATGAAGCTTTCTTT.

The chain links TRBV6-1 to TRBJ1-6; no firm D call. This CDR3 region has 12 residues. Germline loops: CDR1 MNHNS, CDR2 SASEGT. Trimming pared 7 bases from V and 8 bases from J, leaving 9 bases between. The DNA of the CDR3 is TGTGCCAGCACAGGCAGTTATTCACCCCTCCACTTT. Translating gives CASTGSYSPLHF.

The J gene is TRBJ2-7, the V gene TRBV7-8, with D tentatively TRBD2 (5 bases). The V end lost 1 base, the J end lost 3 bases, and 7 bases lay between the germline ends. Germline V gives CDR1 SGHVS, CDR2 FQNEAQ. CDR3 length equals 13 residues. CDR3 sequence (DNA): TGTGCCAGCAGCTTAGTACTAGGCTACGAGCAGTACTTC. Amino acid sequence: CASSLVLGYEQYF.

This chain joins TRBV5-1 and TRBJ1-1, with D uncertain. This CDR3 is 15 amino acids long. Trimming removed 0 bases at V and 5 bases at J, with 14 bases between. Per germline, CDR1 SGHRS and CDR2 YFSETQ. As DNA, the CDR3 is TGCGCCAGCAGCTTGGCCGGTCAGGAGGAAACTGAAGCTTTCTTT. Protein product: CASSLAGQEETEAFF.

The gene calls are TRBV19 and TRBJ1-2; no reliable D call. Germline loops: CDR1 LNHDA, CDR2 SQIVND (reference sequence). Between the trimmed V and J ends, which lost 0 bases and 4 bases, there was a span of 15 bases. CDR3 length: 16 residues. In nucleotides, the CDR3 is TGTGCCAGTAGTATAGAACTGGCATCGGTCGGCTATGGCTACACCTTC. It codes for CASSIELASVGYGYTF.

The rearrangement joins TRBV5-4 to TRBJ1-2, with 11 nucleotides matching TRBD1. Germline assignment: CDR1 SGHNT and CDR2 YYREEE (reference sequence). The V and J ends lost 0 bases and 7 bases, in that order; junction bases with no gene match: 2. This CDR3 has 14 residues. DNA for the CDR3: TGTGCCAGCAGCTTGGGGGACAGGGGGAGTGGCTACACCTTC. This encodes CASSLGDRGSGYTF.

V gene TRBV9 combines with J gene TRBJ2-5, with a tentative D call TRBD2 (6 bases). Germline V gene data show CDR1 as SGDLS and CDR2 as YYNGEE. This CDR3 has 14 amino acids. V dropped 4 bases and J dropped 4 bases, with 14 bases sitting between them. CDR3 region: CASSPNPGGETQYF. Written as DNA, the CDR3 is TGTGCCAGCAGCCCCAACCCCGGGGGAGAGACCCAGTACTTC.

The chain combines TRBV6-4 with TRBJ2-3; 7 nucleotides agree with TRBD1. V was pared by 6 bases and J by 4 bases, with 10 bases of the junction left unmatched. Germline V gene lookup returns CDR1 MRHNA and CDR2 SNTAGT. The length of the CDR3 is 15 residues. This CDR3 reads CASRPTGAPSDTQYF. The CDR3 DNA follows: TGTGCCAGCAGACCTACAGGGGCCCCGTCAGATACGCAGTATTTT.

The chain uses TRBV6-6 and TRBJ1-5, with D perhaps matching TRBD1 (5 bases). CDR3 length equals 15 residues. V lost 6 bases and J 1 base, leaving 13 bases between the germline ends. The germline CDR1 and CDR2 sequences are MNHNY and SVGAGI (reference sequence). This CDR3 is CASSSRGVSNQPQHF. The CDR3 DNA is TGTGCCAGCAGCTCCCGGGGGGTGAGCAATCAGCCCCAGCATTTT.

V usage is TRBV12-5 and J usage is TRBJ2-3, with unresolved D. The CDR3 covers 14 residues. Trimming cost V 1 base and J 3 bases, with 8 bases left between them. CDR1 LGHNT and CDR2 FRNRAP come from the germline V gene. CDR3 sequence (DNA): TGTGCTAGTGGTTTGGGCCAGACAACAGATACGCAGTATTTT. It yields the protein CASGLGQTTDTQYF.

In this sample, this clone turned up once. The rearrangement links TRBV6-5 to TRBJ2-5; the match to TRBD1 covers 8 bases. The V gene end was trimmed by 2 bases and the J gene end by 5 bases; junction bases not matched to a gene: 10. This CDR3 spans 16 amino acids. The germline V gene has CDR1 MNHEY and CDR2 SVGAGI. The CDR3 sequence is CASSYRPGGGWETQYF. The CDR3, as DNA: TGTGCCAGCAGTTACCGCCCAGGGGGCGGATGGGAGACCCAGTACTTC.

The chain uses TRBV2 and TRBJ1-5, with TRBD1 matching 7 bases. After removal of 5 bases from V and 1 base from J, the junction contained 5 bases not matched to a gene. CDR1 SNHLY and CDR2 FYNNEI come from the germline V gene. The CDR3 has 15 amino acids. Here the CDR3 DNA reads TGTGCCAGCAGTTGGGACAGTAGGAGCAATCAGCCCCAGCATTTT. It yields the protein CASSWDSRSNQPQHF.

The DNA of the CDR3 is TGTGCCAGTAGCCCCGGGACGTTCGAGACCCAGTACTTC. It is translated as CASSPGTFETQYF. This chain connects TRBV19 to TRBJ2-5, with D perhaps assigned TRBD1 or TRBD2 (5 bases each). Trimming cost V 6 bases and J 5 bases, with 13 bases left between them. Germline-derived CDR1 and CDR2 are LNHDA and SQIVND (reference sequence). The CDR3 totals 13 residues.

The chain has TRBV19 and TRBJ1-5; D remains unclear. CDR1 is LNHDA and CDR2 is SQIVND in the germline V gene (reference sequence). V was clipped by 7 bases and J by 0 bases, with 10 bases between them. CDR3 size: 14 residues. The CDR3 here is CASNYQGSNQPQHF. CDR3 in DNA: TGTGCCAGTAATTATCAAGGTAGCAATCAGCCCCAGCATTTT.

The chain carries TRBV6-1 and TRBJ2-1, with 11 bases fitting TRBD1. The CDR3 length is 15 residues. Germline V CDR1 and CDR2: MNHNS, SASEGT. J was trimmed by 3 bases and V by 6 bases; bases with no gene match: 4. Here the CDR3 DNA reads TGTGCCAGCAGGCGGACAGGGGGCTACTACAATGAGCAGTTCTTC. Translating it yields CASRRTGGYYNEQFF.

The chain recombines TRBV5-1 with TRBJ2-3; D may be TRBD2 (5 bases). There are 13 residues in the CDR3. Germline CDR1 and CDR2: SGHRS and YFSETQ. V was shortened by 7 bases and J by 1 base, with 10 bases between the two germline ends. CDR3 sequence reads: CASGGRGTDTQYF. The CDR3 bases are TGCGCCAGCGGAGGACGGGGCACAGATACGCAGTATTTT.

The V gene is TRBV6-5, the J gene TRBJ1-4, with D uncertain. Trimming stripped 0 bases from V and 5 bases from J, with 13 bases between. This CDR3 region has 16 residues. Germline loops: CDR1 MNHEY, CDR2 SVGAGI. The CDR3 nucleotides read TGTGCCAGCAGTTACTCTAGGGCGCAAGGAAATGAAAAACTGTTTTTT. Protein product: CASSYSRAQGNEKLFF.

The CDR3 reads CSVRATPGEQYF. The CDR3, as DNA: TGCAGCGTTCGGGCCACACCAGGCGAGCAGTACTTC. The chain recombines TRBV29-1 with TRBJ2-7, with unresolved D. This CDR3 contains 12 residues. V lost 5 bases and J lost 6, with 14 bases in between. Germline V gene lookup returns CDR1 SQVTM and CDR2 ANQGSEA.

The rearrangement links TRBV19 to TRBJ2-3, with TRBD1 identical over 9 bases. In germline, CDR1 is LNHDA, CDR2 SQIVND (reference sequence). V lost 5 bases and J lost 6; bases outside the gene matches: 6. The CDR3 consists of 14 residues. DNA of the CDR3: TGTGCCAGTAGTGTACAGGGGGCAGGCGATACGCAGTATTTT. Protein product: CASSVQGAGDTQYF.

V gene TRBV25-1 combines with J gene TRBJ1-2, with D tentatively TRBD1 (5 bases). The V end lost 6 bases, the J end lost 8 bases, and 13 bases lay between the germline ends. The CDR3 runs 12 residues. Germline CDR1 reads MGHDK; CDR2 reads SYGVNS. The CDR3 nucleotides are TGTGCCAGCAGCGTGGGGGGTGGGGGCTACACCTTC. Protein: CASSVGGGGYTF.

V is TRBV29-1 and J is TRBJ2-1, with TRBD2 matching over 7 bases. Losses at the gene ends were 4 bases for V and 7 bases for J; bases not matched to a gene: 10. CDR1 is SQVTM and CDR2 is ANQGSEA in the germline V gene. The CDR3 spans 14 residues. In DNA, the CDR3 is TGCAGCGTTGGTATTGGCGGGGGTCCGAATGAGCAGTTCTTC. Translation: CSVGIGGGPNEQFF.

The J gene is TRBJ2-7, the V gene TRBV4-1; D not resolved. The ends were cut back, 4 bases at V and 2 bases at J, with 12 bases in the middle. The CDR3 extends over 14 amino acids. CDR1 is MGHRA and CDR2 is YSYEKL in the germline V gene. CDR3 protein: CASSPPDRPYEQYF. The DNA of the CDR3 is TGCGCCAGCAGCCCCCCGGACCGACCCTACGAGCAGTACTTC.

The chain has TRBV25-1 and TRBJ2-1; D unresolved. Trimming pared 4 bases from V and 9 bases from J, leaving 19 bases between. Germline assignment: CDR1 MGHDK and CDR2 SYGVNS. The CDR3 covers 15 residues. The DNA of the CDR3 is TGTGCCAGCAGTGTTCTTCTCGGGTTCCGGAGTGAGCAGTTCTTC. It translates to CASSVLLGFRSEQFF.